This T cell receptor beta chain was captured by sequencing in a study of shared clonotypes between healthy human individuals. Assay used: immunoSEQ multiplex PCR; TCRdb lists only in-frame clones, some missing. The sample has around 2,000,000 clones, roughly 91% seen once. Naive CD8 cells, CD45RO-negative and positively selected for CCR7, excluded terminally differentiated effector memory CD45RA+ cells. CDR3 length: 16 amino acids. Germline V gene lookup returns CDR1 LNHNV and CDR2 YYDKDF (reference sequence). V lost 5 bases and J lost 0; bases outside the gene matches: 6. The sequenced sample was naive CD8+ T cells from PBMCs. The source of this sequence is a man between 18 and 29 years old in good health. Some clones in this sample may be carry-over from other donors' samples. This chain links TRBV15 with TRBJ2-7, with TRBD2 identical over 11 bases. DNA of the CDR3: TGTGCCACCAGCGGTAGACTAGCGGGATACTCCTACGAGCAGTACTTC. Translated, it gives CATSGRLAGYSYEQYF.